Below, 32 T cell receptor beta chains from the same sample are listed, as sequenced in a study of OX40 agonist ivuxolimab in advanced cancers. Assay used: immunoSEQ multiplex PCR; TCRdb lists only in-frame clones, some missing. The sample lists over 65,000 clones, about 88% occurring once. The sequences come from CD4+ or CD8+ T cells sorted from blood, collected in a trial of the OX40 agonist ivuxolimab. These receptors were collected from an adult with an advanced solid tumor such as melanoma, head and neck, liver or kidney cancer.

The chain recombines TRBV6-5 with TRBJ2-2; D is unresolved. CDR3 length: 14 amino acids. CDR1 MNHEY and CDR2 SVGAGI come from the germline V gene. With 2 bases removed from V and 3 bases from J, the gap between germline ends came to 7 bases. The CDR3 region has the DNA TGTGCCAGCAGTTACGACGGGTACACCGGGGAGCTGTTTTTT. Translating it yields CASSYDGYTGELFF.

The chain is built from TRBV13 and TRBJ1-2; 8 bases fit TRBD1. Unmatched junction bases numbered 8, after V lost 0 bases and J lost 8 bases. Germline assignment: CDR1 PRHDT and CDR2 FYEKMQ (reference sequence). This CDR3 region has 15 residues. CDR3 nucleotide sequence: TGTGCCAGCAGCTTAGGCCCTGGACAGGGCGGCGGCTACACCTTC. Translated, it gives CASSLGPGQGGGYTF.

The chain has TRBV6-1 and TRBJ1-5, with TRBD1 identical over 8 bases. The V gene's germline CDR1 is MNHNS and CDR2 SASEGT. V lost 5 bases and J lost 5; bases outside the gene matches: 5. The CDR3 spans 14 residues. Here the CDR3 DNA reads TGTGCCAGCAGTTGGACAGGGAGGGATCAGCCCCAGCATTTT. The encoded protein is CASSWTGRDQPQHF.

The V gene is TRBV29-1, the J gene TRBJ2-5, with 7 bases lining up with TRBD1. CDR3 length: 14 residues. CDR1 and CDR2 from the germline V gene are SQVTM and ANQGSEA. Unmatched junction bases numbered 13, after V lost 5 bases and J lost 7 bases. CDR3 protein: CSVTTGTASGTQYF. Written as DNA, the CDR3 is TGCAGCGTTACCACCGGGACAGCCTCCGGGACCCAGTACTTC.

The V and J genes are TRBV5-1 and TRBJ2-1, with unresolved D. Per germline, CDR1 SGHRS and CDR2 YFSETQ. Deletions cut 0 bases from V and 1 base from J, with 8 bases between. CDR3 length: 15 residues. CDR3 amino acids: CASSLGRVSYNEQFF. CDR3 nucleotides: TGCGCCAGCAGCTTGGGCCGGGTTTCCTACAATGAGCAGTTCTTC.

The CDR3 nucleotides read TGCGCCAGCAGCCAAGGTCAGACCCGTGGGGAGCAGTACTTC. Amino acids: CASSQGQTRGEQYF. The chain combines TRBV4-1 with TRBJ2-7; D ambiguous. The germline V gene has CDR1 MGHRA and CDR2 YSYEKL. The CDR3 contains 14 residues. V was shortened by 1 base and J by 7 bases, with 14 bases between the two germline ends.

The rearrangement uses TRBV29-1 and TRBJ2-7; 9 nucleotides align to TRBD1. In germline, CDR1 is SQVTM, CDR2 ANQGSEA. V shed 6 bases and J 9 bases; nucleotides not matched to a gene: 12. CDR3 length: 13 residues. The CDR3 sequence: CSVDGTGSPGQYF. DNA for the CDR3: TGCAGCGTAGACGGGACAGGGTCCCCCGGGCAGTACTTC.

The chain combines TRBV28 with TRBJ1-5, with D unclear. The V end was cut by 3 bases, the J end by 4 bases, with 13 bases between. The CDR3 consists of 15 residues. Germline V gene sequence: CDR1 MDHEN, CDR2 SYDVKM. CDR3 sequence reads: CASSFGSLGNQPQHF. The CDR3 DNA sequence: TGTGCCAGCAGTTTTGGCTCACTGGGAAATCAGCCCCAGCATTTT. The complete variable domain, with remaining parts taken from reference TRBV28 and TRBJ1-5, reads DVKVTQSSRYLVKRTGEKVFLECVQDMDHENMFWYRQDPGLGLRLIYFSYDVKMKEKGDIPEGYSVSREKKERFSLILESASTNQTSMYLCASSFGSLGNQPQHFGDGTRLSIL.

This sequence joins TRBV5-1 and TRBJ1-5; TRBD1 agrees at 8 bases. Trimming removed 4 bases from V and 6 bases from J; junction bases left unmatched: 6. CDR1 is SGHRS, CDR2 YFSETQ, per germline. This CDR3 spans 14 amino acids. CDR3 nucleotide sequence: TGCGCCAGCAGCCCGGACAGGGACGTTCAGCCCCAGCATTTT. Protein: CASSPDRDVQPQHF.

J is TRBJ1-2 and V is TRBV5-1, with 8 bases matching TRBD1. The CDR3 length is 17 residues. From germline, CDR1 is SGHRS and CDR2 YFSETQ. The trim removed 4 bases at V and 0 bases at J, leaving 11 bases unmatched. CDR3 in amino acids: CASSMGQVPLANYGYTF. The CDR3 DNA reads TGCGCCAGCAGCATGGGACAGGTACCGTTAGCTAACTATGGCTACACCTTC.

V is TRBV19 and J is TRBJ1-1, with D perhaps matching TRBD1 (6 bases). CDR1 and CDR2 (germline): LNHDA, SQIVND (reference sequence). Deletions cut 10 bases from V and 3 bases from J, with 15 bases between. This CDR3 comprises 13 residues. The CDR3 loop reads CATLGTFHTEAFF. The CDR3 DNA reads as TGTGCCACCCTCGGGACATTTCACACTGAAGCTTTCTTT.

The chain combines TRBV9 with TRBJ2-1, with D maybe TRBD2 (6 bases). Germline CDR1 SGDLS, CDR2 YYNGEE. The CDR3 contains 16 residues. V gave up 0 bases and J gave up 4 bases, with 14 bases separating them. The CDR3 here is CASSVGVGRGYNEQFF. The CDR3 nucleotides read TGTGCCAGCAGCGTAGGGGTGGGACGGGGGTACAATGAGCAGTTCTTC.

This clone was seen only a few times. The chain is built from TRBV28 and TRBJ2-7; a weak D match, TRBD2 (5 bases). The length of the CDR3 is 18 residues. Germline CDR1 and CDR2: MDHEN and SYDVKM. The ends were cut back, 4 bases at V and 3 bases at J, with 25 bases in the middle. The CDR3 here is CASSSTRRLWQAVYEQYF. CDR3 DNA sequence: TGTGCCAGCAGTTCCACCCGACGCCTTTGGCAAGCGGTCTACGAGCAGTACTTC.

J is TRBJ1-1 and V is TRBV7-9; 7 bases align to TRBD1. V lost 2 bases to trimming and J lost 4 bases; unmatched junction nucleotides: 7. CDR1 SEHNR and CDR2 FQNEAQ come from the germline V gene (reference sequence). There are 15 residues in the CDR3. The CDR3 here is CASSLRQGDITEAFF. CDR3 in DNA: TGTGCCAGCAGCTTACGGCAGGGGGACATCACTGAAGCTTTCTTT.

V is TRBV30 and J is TRBJ1-6; 7 bases are shared with TRBD1. The CDR3 contains 16 residues. With 0 bases clipped from V and 7 bases from J, the junction kept 9 bases outside the gene matches. The V gene's germline CDR1 is GTSNPN and CDR2 SVGIG (reference sequence). CDR3 DNA: TGTGCCTGGAGTGTTTCTCCTACAGGGGCAAATTCACCCCTCCACTTT. Translated: CAWSVSPTGANSPLHF.

This CDR3 reads CASSKGRKAVYEQYF. The CDR3 bases are TGTGCCAGCAGCAAAGGCCGTAAAGCGGTCTACGAGCAGTACTTC. The chain carries TRBV21-1 and TRBJ2-7; no check of the table's D call, TRBD2, against the DNA was made. TRBV21-1 is a pseudogene locus. This CDR3 comprises 15 residues.

The chain recombines TRBV6-1 with TRBJ1-5; possible D gene TRBD1, 6 bases. V gave up 6 bases and J gave up 9 bases, with 12 bases separating them. The CDR3 is made up of 12 amino acids. Germline CDR1 and CDR2: MNHNS and SASEGT. The CDR3 is CASRGLGGPQHF. The CDR3 DNA is TGTGCCAGCAGGGGGCTAGGGGGGCCCCAGCATTTT.

The V call is TRBV25-1, the J call TRBJ2-7; no firm D call. Looked up from germline, CDR1 is MGHDK and CDR2 is SYGVNS. The CDR3 extends over 10 amino acids. The V and J ends lost 3 bases and 9 bases respectively, with 6 bases between them. The CDR3 here is CASSDFRQYF. For the CDR3, the DNA is TGTGCCAGCAGTGACTTTAGGCAGTACTTC.

V and J are TRBV7-2 and TRBJ2-1, with a tentative D call TRBD2 (6 bases). From germline, CDR1 is SGHTA and CDR2 FQGNSA. Between the trimmed V and J ends, which lost 6 bases and 0 bases, there was a span of 12 bases. The CDR3 is made up of 15 amino acids. CDR3 nucleotides: TGTGCCAGCAGTTCGGGGGATTTCTCCTACAATGAGCAGTTCTTC. Its translation: CASSSGDFSYNEQFF.

CDR3 bases: TGTGCCAGCGCGAGGACCAATAATTCACCCCTCCACTTT. Encoded protein: CASARTNNSPLHF. The V gene is TRBV27, the J gene TRBJ1-6; the D is unclear. CDR1 is MNHEY and CDR2 is SMNVEV in the germline V gene (reference sequence). The CDR3 is made up of 13 amino acids. Trimming pared 8 bases from V and 5 bases from J, leaving 10 bases between.

The genes are TRBV5-4 and TRBJ2-6; D gene unclear. Germline-derived CDR1 and CDR2 are SGHNT and YYREEE (reference sequence). The CDR3 length is 16 residues. Trimming pared 4 bases from V and 0 bases from J, leaving 11 bases between. This chain's CDR3 is CASSGHGSSGANVLTF. Here the CDR3 DNA reads TGTGCCAGCAGCGGGCATGGTAGCTCTGGGGCCAACGTCCTGACTTTC.

The genes are TRBV11-2 and TRBJ1-2, with D possibly being TRBD1 (5 bases). V lost 2 bases, J lost 4 bases, and 11 bases lay in between. The CDR3 loop spans 14 amino acids. From germline, CDR1 is SGHAT and CDR2 FQNNGV. CDR3 loop: CASSLTRTSYGYTF. Here the CDR3 DNA reads TGTGCCAGCAGCTTAACCCGGACAAGCTATGGCTACACCTTC.

J is TRBJ1-1 and V is TRBV7-9; D is uncertain. The length of the CDR3 is 14 residues. With 3 bases removed from V and 2 bases from J, the gap between germline ends came to 10 bases. Germline CDR1 and CDR2: SEHNR and FQNEAQ (reference sequence). In nucleotides, the CDR3 is TGTGCCAGCAGCTTTGAAATGGGAAACACTGAAGCTTTCTTT. Its protein is CASSFEMGNTEAFF.

This sequence joins TRBV18 and TRBJ1-3; weak D call: TRBD1 (6 bases). The CDR3 contains 16 residues. V lost 1 base to trimming and J lost 4 bases, with 14 bases between them. The germline V gene has CDR1 KGHSH and CDR2 LQKENI. The CDR3 is CASSPLLQGKGNTIYF. CDR3 DNA sequence: TGTGCCAGCTCACCACTTCTCCAGGGGAAAGGAAACACCATATATTTT. Using reference TRBV18 and TRBJ1-3 for the parts outside the CDR3, the full variable domain is NAGVMQNPRHLVRRRGQEARLRCSPMKGHSHVYWYRQLPEEGLKFMVYLQKENIIDESGMPKERFSAEFPKEGPSILRIQQVVRGDSAAYFCASSPLLQGKGNTIYFGEGSWLTVV.

The rearrangement joins TRBV19 to TRBJ2-7; maybe TRBD2 (6 bases). The CDR3 runs 14 residues. Deletions cut 6 bases from V and 2 bases from J, with 14 bases between. Germline V gene lookup returns CDR1 LNHDA and CDR2 SQIVND (reference sequence). The CDR3 DNA reads as TGTGCCAGTAGATCCGGGACTCAAACCTACGAGCAGTACTTC. Translating it yields CASRSGTQTYEQYF. Full variable domain (missing parts from reference TRBV19 and TRBJ2-7): DGGITQSPKYLFRKEGQNVTLSCEQNLNHDAMYWYRQDPGQGLRLIYYSQIVNDFQKGDIAEGYSVSREKKESFPLTVTSAQKNPTAFYLCASRSGTQTYEQYFGPGTRLTVT.

V gene TRBV6-5 combines with J gene TRBJ2-7; possibly TRBD1 for D (5 bases). V was trimmed by 7 bases and J by 0 bases, leaving 16 bases between them. CDR1 MNHEY and CDR2 SVGAGI come from the germline V gene. The CDR3 sequence is 15 residues long. The DNA of the CDR3 is TGTGCCAGCAATGCAGGGTTCCTGAGCTCCTACGAGCAGTACTTC. Amino acids: CASNAGFLSSYEQYF.

This clone was recorded a few times. The J gene is TRBJ1-1, the V gene TRBV5-6; tentatively, D is TRBD1 (6 bases). V lost 0 bases and J 4 bases, leaving 13 bases between the germline ends. CDR1 and CDR2 (germline): SGHDT, YYEEEE. CDR3 length: 15 amino acids. The CDR3 loop reads CASSLAKGGRTEAFF. The CDR3 DNA follows: TGTGCCAGCAGCTTGGCGAAAGGGGGACGCACTGAAGCTTTCTTT.

This chain connects TRBV5-6 to TRBJ2-7, with 9 bases aligning to TRBD2. The CDR3 spans 14 residues. The V and J ends lost 3 bases and 3 bases, in that order; junction bases with no gene match: 4. Germline assignment: CDR1 SGHDT and CDR2 YYEEEE. Here the CDR3 DNA reads TGTGCCAGCAGCTGGCGGGGGGGCCGCTACGAGCAGTACTTC. Translating it yields CASSWRGGRYEQYF.

V is TRBV5-1 and J is TRBJ2-1, with 7 bases identical to TRBD1. Germline CDR1 SGHRS, CDR2 YFSETQ. J lost 5 bases, V lost 4 bases, and 6 bases had no gene match. This CDR3 is built from 14 residues. The CDR3 coding sequence is TGCGCCAGCAGCGGGAACAGGGGAGACAATGAGCAGTTCTTC. Translation gives CASSGNRGDNEQFF.

This clone came up once. This rearrangement joins TRBV11-2 to TRBJ2-1; no definite D call. CDR1 is SGHAT, CDR2 FQNNGV, per germline. This CDR3 spans 12 amino acids. Trimming left V 0 bases short and J 8 bases short, with 5 bases between. The CDR3 DNA follows: TGTGCCAGCAGCTTAGATAGGTATGAGCAGTTCTTC. It codes for CASSLDRYEQFF.

The CDR3 spells CASSGRQGSNQPQHF. The CDR3 bases are TGTGCCAGCAGTGGCAGACAGGGCAGCAATCAGCCCCAGCATTTT. V usage is TRBV2 and J usage is TRBJ1-5, with 7 nucleotides matching TRBD1. Trimming took 4 bases from V and 1 from J; bases not matched to a gene: 4. Germline V gene sequence: CDR1 SNHLY, CDR2 FYNNEI. The CDR3 covers 15 residues.

The V and J genes are TRBV5-4 and TRBJ2-5; 9 bases line up with TRBD2. V shed 4 bases and J 5 bases; nucleotides not matched to a gene: 12. Germline CDR1 SGHNT, CDR2 YYREEE (reference sequence). The CDR3 contains 16 residues. The CDR3 nucleotides are TGTGCCAGCAGCCCGCCCCAGCGGGGGGTAGGTGAGACCCAGTACTTC. Encoded protein: CASSPPQRGVGETQYF.